This T cell receptor beta chain originates from a study of blood T cell repertoires in COVID-19. Study-wide context: PBMCs, B-cell-depleted T cells, or T cells provided the cDNA or gDNA that made up the material.

As handled by the study authors: It was from reference gene primer amplification that nucleated cell counts were estimated. TCRdb's copy holds only in-frame clones and misses some; the assay was immunoSEQ multiplex PCR. The DNA was the basis for D and trimming; V, J and clone size are from that table. The sample yields around 99,000 clones, 79% seen once. V gave up 3 bases and J gave up 10 bases; unmatched junction bases: 7. Germline CDR1 SGDLS, CDR2 YYNGEE. The CDR3 sequence is 14 residues long. The chain couples TRBV9 to TRBJ1-5; TRBD1 matches 10 bases. The TCR was taken from an elderly woman with active or convalescent COVID-19. Source material: peripheral blood. The DNA of the CDR3 is TGTGCCAGCAGCGGTGGGACAGGGGTCGATCCCCAGCATTTT. Translating gives CASSGGTGVDPQHF. The complete variable domain, with remaining parts taken from reference TRBV9 and TRBJ1-5, reads DSGVTQTPKHLITATGQRVTLRCSPRSGDLSVYWYQQSLDQGLQFLIQYYNGEERAKGNILERFSAQQFPDLHSELNLSSLELGDSALYFCASSGGTGVDPQHFGDGTRLSIL.